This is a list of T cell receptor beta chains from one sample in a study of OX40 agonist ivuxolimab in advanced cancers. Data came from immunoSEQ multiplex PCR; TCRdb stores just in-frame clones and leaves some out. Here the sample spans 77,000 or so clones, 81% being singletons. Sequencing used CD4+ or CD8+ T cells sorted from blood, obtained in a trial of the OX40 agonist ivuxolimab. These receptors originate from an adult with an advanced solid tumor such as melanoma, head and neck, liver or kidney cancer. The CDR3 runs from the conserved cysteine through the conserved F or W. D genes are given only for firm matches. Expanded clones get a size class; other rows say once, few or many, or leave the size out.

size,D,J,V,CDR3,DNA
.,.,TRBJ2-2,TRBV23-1,CASSQSMGGRPLWELFF,TGCGCCAGCAGTCAATCGATGGGGGGCCGTCCCTTGTGGGAGCTGTTTTTT
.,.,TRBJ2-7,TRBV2,CASSEMRGEYYEQYF,TGTGCCAGCAGTGAAATGCGGGGTGAATACTACGAGCAGTACTTC
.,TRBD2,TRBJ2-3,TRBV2,CASRGAGGITSTDTQYF,TGTGCCAGCAGAGGAGCGGGGGGCATTACTAGCACAGATACGCAGTATTTT
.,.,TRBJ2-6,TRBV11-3,CASSPQSMVGGPSGANVLTF,TGTGCCAGCAGCCCCCAATCTATGGTGGGGGGACCCTCTGGGGCCAACGTCCTGACTTTC
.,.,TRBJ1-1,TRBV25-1,CASSGYMGVNTEAFF,TGTGCCAGCAGTGGCTACATGGGCGTCAACACTGAAGCTTTCTTT
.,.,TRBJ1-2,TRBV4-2,CASSQDGGYTF,TGTGCCAGCAGCCAAGATGGTGGCTACACCTTC
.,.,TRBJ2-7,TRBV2,CASKGRGRYEQYF,TGTGCCAGCAAAGGTCGGGGAAGATACGAGCAGTACTTC
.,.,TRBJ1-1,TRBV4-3,CASSRMVGDTEAFF,TGCGCCAGCAGCCGGATGGTGGGGGACACTGAAGCTTTCTTT
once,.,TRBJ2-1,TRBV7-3,CASSLELSGAGYNEQFF,TGTGCCAGCAGCTTAGAGCTGTCGGGGGCCGGATACAATGAGCAGTTCTTC
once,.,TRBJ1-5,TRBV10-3,CAIRGTDASNQPQHF,TGTGCCATCAGAGGGACCGATGCTAGCAATCAGCCCCAGCATTTT
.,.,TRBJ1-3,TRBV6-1,CASSEAGPGVGNTIYF,TGTGCCAGCAGTGAAGCGGGGCCAGGGGTAGGAAACACCATATATTTT
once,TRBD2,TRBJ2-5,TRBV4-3,CASSQGAGGPGIGETQYF,TGCGCCAGCAGCCAGGGAGCGGGAGGGCCCGGGATCGGTGAGACCCAGTACTTC
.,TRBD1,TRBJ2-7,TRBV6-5,CASSYSRGGSSYEQYF,TGTGCCAGCAGTTACTCGAGAGGGGGCAGCTCCTACGAGCAGTACTTC
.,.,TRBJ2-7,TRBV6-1,CTSSEFSSRFGYEQYF,TGTACCAGCAGTGAATTTTCCAGCCGTTTCGGCTACGAGCAGTACTTC
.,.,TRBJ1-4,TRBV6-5,CASSPTRELFF,TGTGCCAGCAGTCCCACGAGGGAATTGTTTTTT
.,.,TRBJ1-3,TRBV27,CASSLTPRSSGNTIYF,TGTGCCAGCAGTTTAACCCCCCGTTCTTCTGGAAACACCATATATTTT
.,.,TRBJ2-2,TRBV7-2,CASSFRGTGELFF,TGTGCCAGCAGCTTTAGGGGCACCGGGGAGCTGTTTTTT
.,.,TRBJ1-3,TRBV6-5,CASSYEAGYGGNTIYF,TGTGCCAGCAGTTACGAGGCGGGGTATGGCGGAAACACCATATATTTT
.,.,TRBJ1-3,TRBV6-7,CASSKPGLNGNTIYF,TGTGCCAGCAGCAAGCCCGGACTAAACGGAAACACCATATATTTT
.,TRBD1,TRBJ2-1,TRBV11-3,CASSSLRTGNEQFF,TGTGCCAGCAGCTCACTTAGGACAGGCAATGAGCAGTTCTTC
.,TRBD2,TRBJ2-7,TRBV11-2,CASSLVGSGYEQYF,TGTGCCAGCAGCTTAGTCGGTAGCGGGTACGAGCAGTACTTC
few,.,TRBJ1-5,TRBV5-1,CASSLEGGLSNQPQHF,TGCGCCAGCAGCTTGGAAGGGGGTCTTAGCAATCAGCCCCAGCATTTT
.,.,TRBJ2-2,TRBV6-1,CASSEALRWGTGELFF,TGTGCCAGCAGTGAGGCCCTCCGGTGGGGGACCGGGGAGCTGTTTTTT
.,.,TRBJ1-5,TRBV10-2,CASSWTTDSNQPQHF,TGCGCCAGCAGCTGGACGACCGATAGCAATCAGCCCCAGCATTTT
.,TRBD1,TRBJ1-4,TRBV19,CASSTMDRGSEKLFF,TGTGCCAGTAGTACAATGGACAGGGGTAGTGAAAAACTGTTTTTT
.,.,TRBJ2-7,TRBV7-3,CASSSPETGDYEQYF,TGTGCCAGCAGCTCCCCCGAGACAGGAGACTACGAGCAGTACTTC
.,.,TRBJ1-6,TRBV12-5,CASGPPGLINSPLHF,TGTGCTAGTGGCCCACCGGGACTGATTAATTCACCCCTCCACTTT
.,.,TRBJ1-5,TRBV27,CASSYPEFHQPQHF,TGTGCCAGCAGTTACCCCGAATTTCATCAGCCCCAGCATTTT
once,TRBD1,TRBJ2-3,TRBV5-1,CASSLGGPPTDTQYF,TGCGCCAGCAGCTTAGGGGGCCCCCCCACAGATACGCAGTATTTT
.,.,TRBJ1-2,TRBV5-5,CASSLATERNGYTF,TGTGCCAGCAGCTTGGCTACAGAAAGGAATGGCTACACCTTC
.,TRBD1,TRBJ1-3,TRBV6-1,CASFRQGRNTIYF,TGTGCCAGCTTCCGACAGGGTCGAAACACCATATATTTT
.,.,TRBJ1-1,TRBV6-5,CASSSLTDNTEAFF,TGTGCCAGCAGTTCCCTGACAGATAACACTGAAGCTTTCTTT
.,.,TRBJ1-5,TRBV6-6,CASSPGLYSNQPQHF,TGTGCCAGCAGTCCTGGGCTCTATAGCAATCAGCCCCAGCATTTT
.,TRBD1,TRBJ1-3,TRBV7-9,CASSLRGQGISNDTIYF,TGTGCCAGCAGCTTAAGGGGACAGGGTATTAGCAATGACACCATATATTTT
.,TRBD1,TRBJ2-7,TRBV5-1,CASSLKYSGTGVYEQYF,TGCGCCAGCAGCTTGAAGTACAGCGGGACAGGGGTTTACGAGCAGTACTTC
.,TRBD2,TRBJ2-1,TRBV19,CASNPGGYNEQFF,TGTGCCAGTAACCCGGGGGGATACAATGAGCAGTTCTTC
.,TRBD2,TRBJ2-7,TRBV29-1,CSVKFLAGGRNEQYF,TGCAGCGTTAAATTTCTAGCGGGGGGCCGTAACGAGCAGTACTTC
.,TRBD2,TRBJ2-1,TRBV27,CASSFGAGGISNEQFF,TGTGCCAGCAGTTTCGGAGCGGGGGGGATTTCGAATGAGCAGTTCTTC
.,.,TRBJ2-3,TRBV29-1,CSGVAGPTDTQYF,TGCAGCGGCGTTGCGGGCCCCACAGATACGCAGTATTTT
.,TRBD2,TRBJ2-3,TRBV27,CASSSSGSTDTQYF,TGTGCCAGCAGCTCTAGCGGAAGCACAGATACGCAGTATTTT
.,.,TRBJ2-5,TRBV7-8,CASSASPMWETQYF,TGTGCCAGCAGCGCCTCCCCCATGTGGGAGACCCAGTACTTC
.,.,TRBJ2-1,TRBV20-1,CSASQYPEQFF,TGCAGTGCTAGTCAGTATCCTGAGCAGTTCTTC
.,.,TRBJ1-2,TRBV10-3,CAISDRGNEANYGYTF,TGTGCCATCAGTGACAGGGGAAACGAAGCTAACTATGGCTACACCTTC
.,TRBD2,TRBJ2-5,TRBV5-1,CASSPNPGGGETQYF,TGCGCCAGCAGCCCGAATCCGGGAGGGGGAGAGACCCAGTACTTC
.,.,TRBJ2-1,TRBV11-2,CASSLGGYYNEQFF,TGTGCCAGCAGCTTAGGGGGTTACTACAATGAGCAGTTCTTC
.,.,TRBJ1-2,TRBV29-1,CSVTEGYYGYTF,TGCAGCGTAACGGAAGGGTACTATGGCTACACCTTC
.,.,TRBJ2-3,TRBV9,CASSVVGDTQYF,TGTGCCAGCAGCGTAGTTGGAGATACGCAGTATTTT
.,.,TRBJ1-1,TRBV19,CASLRGNTEAFF,TGTGCCAGTCTGCGGGGGAACACTGAAGCTTTCTTT
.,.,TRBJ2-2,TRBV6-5,CASSYKVEGAGELFF,TGTGCCAGCAGTTACAAGGTTGAAGGCGCCGGGGAGCTGTTTTTT
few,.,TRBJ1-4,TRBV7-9,CASSLEYEKLFF,TGTGCCAGCAGCTTAGAATACGAAAAACTGTTTTTT
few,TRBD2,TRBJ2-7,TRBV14,CASSQGPRGGANSHEQYF,TGTGCCAGCAGCCAAGGCCCCCGCGGGGGGGCCAACTCCCACGAGCAGTACTTC
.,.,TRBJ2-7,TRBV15,CATSRAKVVDEQYF,TGTGCCACCAGCAGAGCTAAGGTGGTCGACGAGCAGTACTTC
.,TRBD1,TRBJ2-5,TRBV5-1,CASSFGQGAQETQYF,TGCGCCAGCAGCTTCGGACAGGGGGCACAAGAGACCCAGTACTTC
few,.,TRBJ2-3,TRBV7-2,CASSLGPGQSTDTQYF,TGTGCCAGCAGCTTAGGTCCGGGACAAAGCACAGATACGCAGTATTTT